The 21 T cell receptor beta chains given below trace back to one sample, sequenced in a study of blood T cells in healthy people across ages (dated by TCRdb to between 2015 and 2016). Library method: 5' RACE. TCRdb records Illumina HiSeq 2500 as the sequencer. A second PCR of roughly 7 to 12 cycles was run with a J-beta primer mix and a sample-barcoded 5' primer. The public reads were quality trimmed at Q25 with fastp and then assembled into clones with MiXCR by TCRdb, keeping productive beta chains. Here each entry gathers all rows of one CDR3 protein and keeps the most common genes and DNA. Present in this sample are hundreds of thousands of distinct CDR3 sequences, approximately 30% of which were seen just once. The top ten clones comprise 15% to 17% of the sample. Source material: blood. These receptors were obtained from an elderly woman in good health.

This clonotype was seen many times. This chain uses TRBV5-4 with TRBJ2-6; 9 bases match TRBD1. This CDR3 has 19 amino acids. The germline CDR1 and CDR2 sequences are SGHNT and YYREEE (reference sequence). J lost 2 bases, V lost 4 bases, and 13 bases had no gene match. CDR3 loop: CASSPGTGGTFAGANVLTF. The CDR3 coding sequence is TGTGCCAGCAGCCCTGGAACAGGGGGCACTTTCGCTGGGGCCAACGTCCTGACTTTC.

In its sample, this clonotype was seen many times. The V and J genes are TRBV6-5 and TRBJ1-1, with 7 positions matching TRBD1. This CDR3 spans 14 amino acids. Per germline, CDR1 MNHEY and CDR2 SVGAGI. Trimming at V came to 5 bases and at J to 3 bases, leaving 6 bases not matched to a gene. CDR3 in amino acids: CASSHGTVHTEAFF. Written as DNA, the CDR3 is TGTGCCAGCAGTCACGGGACAGTCCACACTGAAGCTTTCTTT.

This clonotype has a handful of counts. A much larger clone lies one base from this, so it may be a read error. This rearrangement joins TRBV6-1 to TRBJ2-7; 7 bases line up with TRBD2. This CDR3 is 19 amino acids long. The germline V gene has CDR1 MNHNS and CDR2 SASEGT. J was trimmed by 7 bases and V by 2 bases; bases with no gene match: 23. The CDR3 nucleotides are TGTGCCAGCAGTGAATATATCGTTGTGGGCCAGGGAGGGACCCAGGAGCAGTACTTC. It encodes CASSEYIVVGQGGTQEQYF.

CDR3 loop: CSVEETLGGEQYF. CDR3 DNA sequence: TGCAGCGTTGAAGAGACACTTGGTGGCGAGCAGTACTTC. J is TRBJ2-5 and V is TRBV29-1; D remains unclear. The DNA end lines up better with TRBJ2-7; the J call may be wrong. Germline CDR1 is SQVTM and CDR2 is ANQGSEA. The CDR3 runs to 13 residues.

This clonotype occurred many times. This chain connects TRBV12-3 or TRBV12-4 to TRBJ2-7; D is unclear. V lost 5 bases and J lost 7, with 9 bases in between. This CDR3 is built from 11 residues. CDR3 protein: CASSPTNEQYF. CDR3 nucleotide sequence: TGTGCCAGCAGTCCTACCAATGAGCAGTACTTC.

The table lists this clonotype with a few counts. DNA of the CDR3: TGCGCCAGCAGCCTCCCGGGACAGGGGCCCTCGGGAAACACTGAAGCTTTCTTT. This gives the protein CASSLPGQGPSGNTEAFF. This chain uses TRBV4-1 with TRBJ1-1; TRBD1 matches at 10 bases. CDR1 and CDR2 (germline): MGHRA, YSYEKL. This CDR3 has 18 residues. V lost 4 bases, J lost 2 bases, and 13 bases stayed unmatched.

This clonotype occurred a few times. The J gene is TRBJ2-1, the V gene TRBV7-9; D may be TRBD2 (7 bases). The CDR3 is made up of 17 amino acids. Germline CDR1 is SEHNR and CDR2 is FQNEAQ (reference sequence). The germline V and J ends were trimmed by 5 bases and 2 bases, with 19 bases remaining between them. CDR3 amino acids: CASSLTKGEGAYNEQFF. The CDR3 coding sequence is TGTGCCAGCAGCCTAACCAAGGGGGAGGGCGCCTACAATGAGCAGTTCTTC.

This clonotype was seen at least ten times. The chain combines TRBV7-6 with TRBJ2-7; 7 bases agree with TRBD2. The CDR3 sequence is 13 residues long. With V trimmed by 4 bases and J by 4 bases, 4 bases remained unmatched. CDR1 is SGHVS and CDR2 is FNYEAQ in the germline V gene. CDR3 in DNA: TGTGCCAGCAGCTCCAACGGGGGGTACGAGCAGTACTTC. Translation gives CASSSNGGYEQYF. Full variable domain (rest looked up from reference TRBV7-6 and TRBJ2-7): GAGVSQSPRYKVTKRGQDVALRCDPISGHVSLYWYRQALGQGPEFLTYFNYEAQQDKSGLPNDRFSAERPEGSISTLTIQRTEQRDSAMYRCASSSNGGYEQYFGPGTRLTVT.

The chain links TRBV10-3 to TRBJ2-4; no clear D. The end of the DNA is better explained by TRBJ2-7, so the J call may be wrong. In germline, CDR1 is ENHRY, CDR2 SYGVKD. This CDR3 has 15 residues. The CDR3 spells CAISNLHPPFYEQYF. The CDR3 nucleotides are TGTGCCATCAGTAACCTACATCCTCCCTTCTACGAGCAGTACTTC.

This clonotype was seen many times. The chain links TRBV3-1 to TRBJ2-7; D not resolved. There are 12 residues in the CDR3. Deletions cut 4 bases from V and 6 bases from J, with 10 bases between. Germline CDR1 and CDR2: LGHDT and YNNKEL (reference sequence). DNA of the CDR3: TGTGCCAGCAGCCGACCACCCTCCGAGCAGTACTTC. Residues: CASSRPPSEQYF.

The V gene is TRBV7-8, the J gene TRBJ2-5, with 7 bases matching TRBD1. In germline, CDR1 is SGHVS, CDR2 FQNEAQ. CDR3 length: 15 residues. J gave up 1 base and V 1 base, and 3 bases lay outside the gene matches. The CDR3 sequence is CASSLDRGSQETQYF. The CDR3 region has the DNA TGTGCCAGCAGCTTAGACAGGGGTTCCCAAGAGACCCAGTACTTC. The full variable domain, in which reference TRBV7-8 and TRBJ2-5 provide the parts outside the CDR3, is GAGVSQSPRYKVAKRGQDVALRCDPISGHVSLFWYQQALGQGPEFLTYFQNEAQLDKSGLPSDRFFAERPEGSVSTLKIQRTQQEDSAVYLCASSLDRGSQETQYFGPGTRLLVL.

This clonotype has just one count. The chain has TRBV20-1 and TRBJ2-3, with D hard to call. This CDR3 has 13 amino acids. Germline V gene data show CDR1 as DFQATT and CDR2 as SNEGSKA (reference sequence). With 6 bases removed from V and 4 bases from J, the gap between germline ends came to 14 bases. Written as DNA, the CDR3 is TGCAGTGCGAATACAAATGGGGCAGATACGCAGTATTTT. Its protein is CSANTNGADTQYF.

This clonotype was recorded many times. The V gene is TRBV20-1, the J gene TRBJ1-2; D might be TRBD1 (5 bases). This CDR3 has 14 amino acids. The germline V gene has CDR1 DFQATT and CDR2 SNEGSKA (reference sequence). Trimming took 6 bases from V and 3 from J, leaving 17 bases between them. CDR3 protein: CSAGEPLKDYGYTF. CDR3 in DNA: TGCAGTGCAGGGGAACCACTCAAGGACTATGGCTACACCTTC.

This clonotype was counted many times. The chain links TRBV10-2 to TRBJ1-1, with D perhaps TRBD1 (6 bases). CDR1 is WSHSY, CDR2 SAAADI, per germline. V lost 8 bases, J lost 4 bases, and 29 bases lay in between. This CDR3 has 18 residues. The CDR3 sequence is CASLGALTRQVRVTEAFF. CDR3 nucleotides: TGCGCCAGCCTTGGGGCTTTGACACGACAGGTACGAGTCACTGAAGCTTTCTTT.

The chain is built from TRBV28 and TRBJ1-5; 7 nucleotides line up with TRBD1. Germline CDR1 MDHEN, CDR2 SYDVKM. J gave up 9 bases and V 6 bases, and 14 bases lay outside the gene matches. CDR3 length: 15 amino acids. The CDR3 here is CASSLAGQGDPPQHF. The CDR3 nucleotides are TGTGCCAGCAGCTTGGCAGGGCAGGGGGATCCGCCCCAGCATTTT.

In its sample, this clonotype was seen a few times. A much larger clone lies one base from this, so it may be a read error. The chain joins TRBV7-9 to TRBJ2-7; TRBD1 aligns across 10 bases. The V segment lost 7 bases and the J segment 7 bases; nucleotides outside the gene matches: 16. The CDR3 is 16 amino acids. Germline V lookup: CDR1 SEHNR, CDR2 FQNEAQ (reference sequence). This chain's CDR3 is CASTQIRDRGSNEQYF. DNA of the CDR3: TGTGCCAGCACCCAAATCCGGGACAGGGGTTCCAATGAGCAGTACTTC.

This clonotype was observed many times. The V gene is TRBV12-5, the J gene TRBJ1-2; D is unclear. The CDR3 length is 12 residues. V dropped 3 bases and J dropped 0 bases, with 2 bases sitting between them. The germline CDR1 and CDR2 sequences are LGHNT and FRNRAP. CDR3 in DNA: TGTGCTAGTGGTTTTTCTAACTATGGCTACACCTTC. Translation gives CASGFSNYGYTF.

The chain links TRBV5-1 to TRBJ2-3, with TRBD2 identical over 9 bases. With V trimmed by 4 bases and J by 4 bases, 4 bases remained unmatched. The CDR3 has 14 amino acids. Looked up from germline, CDR1 is SGHRS and CDR2 is YFSETQ. The CDR3 DNA sequence: TGCGCCAGCAGCCGAGCGGGGGGTGCAGATACGCAGTATTTT. It translates to CASSRAGGADTQYF. The complete variable domain, with remaining parts taken from reference TRBV5-1 and TRBJ2-3, reads KAGVTQTPRYLIKTRGQQVTLSCSPISGHRSVSWYQQTPGQGLQFLFEYFSETQRNKGNFPGRFSGRQFSNSRSEMNVSTLELGDSALYLCASSRAGGADTQYFGPGTRLTVL.

With respect to this clonotype: A clone one base away is much larger, so this may be a read error. This chain links TRBV27 with TRBJ1-2; 8 nucleotides match TRBD1. V shed 3 bases, J shed 6 bases, and the junction held 9 bases outside the gene matches. Germline CDR1 is MNHEY and CDR2 is SMNVEV (reference sequence). This CDR3 spans 15 amino acids. In DNA form, the CDR3 reads TGTGCCAGCAGTTTGGCAGGGGGCTTAGAAAATGGCTACACCTTC. The encoded protein is CASSLAGGLENGYTF.

The chain links TRBV20-1 to TRBJ2-7; D gene unclear. Germline V gene data show CDR1 as DFQATT and CDR2 as SNEGSKA (reference sequence). V lost 5 bases and J lost 1, with 12 bases in between. This CDR3 is 13 amino acids long. The CDR3 spells CSAAGGNSYEQYF. Here the CDR3 DNA reads TGCAGTGCTGCCGGCGGAAATTCCTACGAGCAGTACTTC.

Worth noting for this clonotype: A single base separates this from a much larger clone, so it may be a read error. The chain combines TRBV6-6 with TRBJ1-2; 7 nucleotides line up with TRBD1. J was trimmed by 4 bases and V by 4 bases; bases with no gene match: 3. There are 13 residues in the CDR3. Per the germline V gene, CDR1 is MNHNY and CDR2 is SVGAGI (reference sequence). Here the CDR3 reads CASSWDSAYGYTF. The CDR3 DNA follows: TGTGCCAGCAGTTGGGACAGTGCCTATGGCTACACCTTC.